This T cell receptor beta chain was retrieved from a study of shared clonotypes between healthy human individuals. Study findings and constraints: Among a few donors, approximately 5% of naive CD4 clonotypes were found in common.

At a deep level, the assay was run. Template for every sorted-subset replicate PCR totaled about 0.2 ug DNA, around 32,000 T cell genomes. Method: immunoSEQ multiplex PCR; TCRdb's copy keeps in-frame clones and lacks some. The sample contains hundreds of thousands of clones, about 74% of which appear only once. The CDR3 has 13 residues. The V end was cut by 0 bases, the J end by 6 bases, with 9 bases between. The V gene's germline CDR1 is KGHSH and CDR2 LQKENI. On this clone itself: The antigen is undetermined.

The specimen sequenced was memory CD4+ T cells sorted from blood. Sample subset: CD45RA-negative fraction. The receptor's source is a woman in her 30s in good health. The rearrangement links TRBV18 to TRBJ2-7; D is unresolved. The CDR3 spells CASSPPTNGEQYF. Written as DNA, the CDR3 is TGTGCCAGCTCACCACCGACGAACGGCGAGCAGTACTTC.